One sample yielded the 9 T cell receptor beta chains listed below, sequenced in a study of T cell repertoires in cytomegalovirus infection. Antigens of these TCRs are unknown. MiXCR was run by TCRdb on the reads, yielding one entry per CDR3 protein. The table shows roughly 860,000 distinct CDR3 sequences, with less than 35% occurring only once. The material sequenced was cultured CD8+ T cells from PBMCs, taken from culture after CMV antigen stimulation. These receptor sequences come from a human donor in good health (CMV status not recorded). Some clones in this sample may be carry-over from other donors' samples.

V usage is TRBV19 and J usage is TRBJ1-6; a possible D gene is TRBD1 (5 bases). Germline lookup yields CDR1 LNHDA and CDR2 SQIVND (reference sequence). With 4 bases removed from V and 7 bases from J, the gap between germline ends came to 8 bases. The CDR3 loop spans 13 amino acids. CDR3 coding DNA: TGTGCCAGTAGTACAGGGCGAAATTCACCCCTCCACTTT. This gives the protein CASSTGRNSPLHF.

The genes are TRBV7-6 and TRBJ2-7; maybe TRBD1 (5 bases). Germline V gives CDR1 SGHVS, CDR2 FNYEAQ. The CDR3 totals 19 residues. V was shortened by 1 base and J by 4 bases, with 26 bases between the two germline ends. The CDR3 reads CASSLVAGSNTGSAYEQYV. CDR3 coding DNA: TGTGCCAGCAGCTTAGTTGCCGGGTCTAACACAGGTTCTGCTTACGAGCAGTACGTC.

As for this clonotype: Sequence at one end of the junction differs from germline and may be a read error. This rearrangement joins TRBV6-6 to TRBJ1-1; 7 nucleotides match TRBD1. The CDR3 consists of 15 residues. Germline V gene data show CDR1 as MNHNY and CDR2 as SVGAGI (reference sequence). The CDR3 region has the DNA TGTGTCAGCAGTTACTTACAGGGGCCGAACACTGAAGCTTTCTTT. Residues: CVSSYLQGPNTEAFF.

The chain has TRBV10-1 and TRBJ1-5; no firm D call. CDR3 length equals 13 residues. Germline V gene data show CDR1 as WNHNN and CDR2 as SYGVQD (reference sequence). V lost 2 bases and J lost 9, with 11 bases in between. The CDR3 DNA sequence: TGCGCCAGCAGTGAGACCAGTTCGGGGCCCCAGCATTTT. Protein product: CASSETSSGPQHF.

This clonotype showed up just a few times. The chain employs TRBV19 and TRBJ2-7, with D unresolved. This CDR3 contains 14 residues. Germline V gives CDR1 LNHDA, CDR2 SQIVND (reference sequence). Trimming removed 4 bases from V and 0 bases from J, with 10 bases in between. The CDR3 DNA reads as TGTGCCAGTAGTACACGCTCCAACTCCTACGAGCAGTACTTC. It specifies CASSTRSNSYEQYF.

This clonotype has only a few counts. The chain couples TRBV6-1 to TRBJ2-5; the D gene is possibly TRBD2 (6 bases). Trimming took off 2 bases at V and 2 bases at J, with 12 bases between the two ends. Germline CDR1 reads MNHNS; CDR2 reads SASEGT. The CDR3 covers 15 residues. The CDR3 DNA follows: TGTGCCAGCAGTGAACTCGGGGGTTCGCAAGAGACCCAGTACTTC. Its translation: CASSELGGSQETQYF.

There are a few counts of this clonotype. The chain couples TRBV6-6 to TRBJ1-1, with D perhaps matching TRBD1 (5 bases). The length of the CDR3 is 16 residues. The V end was cut by 0 bases, the J end by 3 bases, with 14 bases between. The germline CDR1 and CDR2 sequences are MNHNY and SVGAGI (reference sequence). The CDR3 loop reads CASSYSRGAGYTEAFF. In nucleotides, the CDR3 is TGTGCCAGCAGTTACTCGAGGGGTGCAGGTTACACTGAAGCTTTCTTT.

This sequence joins TRBV28 and TRBJ2-6; D is ambiguous. CDR3 length: 15 residues. Per the germline V gene, CDR1 is MDHEN and CDR2 is SYDVKM. Trimming shortened V by 1 base and J by 2 bases, and 6 bases separated the two germline ends. CDR3 in amino acids: CASSLSRTGANVLTF. The CDR3 bases are TGTGCCAGCAGTTTATCACGGACTGGGGCCAACGTCCTGACTTTC.

This chain connects TRBV6-5 to TRBJ2-2; 11 bases align to TRBD2. The CDR3 sequence is 18 residues long. Looked up from germline, CDR1 is MNHEY and CDR2 is SVGAGI. Trimming cost V 4 bases and J 0 bases; bases outside gene matches: 7. This CDR3 is CASSWDYSGGANTGELFF. CDR3 coding DNA: TGTGCCAGCAGTTGGGACTATAGCGGGGGGGCGAACACCGGGGAGCTGTTTTTT.